These 18 T cell receptor beta chains were all obtained from the same sample, sequenced in a study of OX40 agonist ivuxolimab in advanced cancers. Sequencing was performed with immunoSEQ multiplex PCR; in TCRdb, only in-frame clones are kept and a portion is missing. The table records 90,000 to 100,000 clones, 75% to 90% of them present only once. Material: CD4+ or CD8+ T cells sorted from blood, obtained in a trial of the OX40 agonist ivuxolimab. Source of these receptors: an adult with an advanced solid tumor such as melanoma, head and neck, liver or kidney cancer.

This clone was detected only a few times. Other nucleotide sequences from this sample produce the same CDR3. The chain carries TRBV6-5 and TRBJ1-6; D is unresolved. The CDR3 is 12 residues long. V gave up 2 bases and J gave up 7 bases, with 3 bases separating them. Germline CDR1 and CDR2: MNHEY and SVGAGI. This CDR3 is CASSYRNSPLHF. The CDR3, as DNA: TGTGCCAGCAGTTACCGAAATTCACCCCTCCACTTT.

The chain is built from TRBV18 and TRBJ1-6; unclear D gene. From germline, CDR1 is KGHSH and CDR2 LQKENI. Trimming pared 1 base from V and 7 bases from J, leaving 23 bases between. This CDR3 has 19 residues. The CDR3 sequence is CASSPRGEDPTTRNSPLHF. The CDR3, as DNA: TGTGCCAGCTCACCACGCGGGGAGGACCCCACGACTAGGAATTCACCCCTCCACTTT. Supplemented by reference TRBV18 and TRBJ1-6, the full variable domain reads NAGVMQNPRHLVRRRGQEARLRCSPMKGHSHVYWYRQLPEEGLKFMVYLQKENIIDESGMPKERFSAEFPKEGPSILRIQQVVRGDSAAYFCASSPRGEDPTTRNSPLHFGNGTRLTVT.

J is TRBJ2-1 and V is TRBV6-5; TRBD2 is a possible D gene (5 bases). This CDR3 is built from 16 residues. Germline CDR1 MNHEY, CDR2 SVGAGI. V was trimmed by 0 bases and J by 2 bases, leaving 11 bases between them. The DNA of the CDR3 is TGTGCCAGCAGTTACTCTAGGGCGGGTACCTACAATGAGCAGTTCTTC. It encodes CASSYSRAGTYNEQFF.

The gene calls are TRBV5-4 and TRBJ1-2; D is unresolved. Germline V lookup: CDR1 SGHNT, CDR2 YYREEE (reference sequence). V gave up 2 bases and J gave up 4 bases, with 9 bases separating them. The CDR3 covers 13 residues. CDR3 sequence: CASSLDEAYGYTF. In DNA form, the CDR3 reads TGTGCCAGCAGCTTAGACGAGGCCTATGGCTACACCTTC.

The gene calls are TRBV30 and TRBJ1-6; maybe TRBD1 (5 bases). CDR3 length: 15 residues. Germline V gives CDR1 GTSNPN, CDR2 SVGIG (reference sequence). V dropped 1 base and J dropped 3 bases, with 10 bases sitting between them. The CDR3 loop reads CAWSDPGLYNSPLHF. In DNA form, the CDR3 reads TGTGCCTGGAGTGATCCGGGACTCTATAATTCACCCCTCCACTTT.

The chain uses TRBV19 and TRBJ1-5; D unclear. Germline CDR1 and CDR2: LNHDA and SQIVND (reference sequence). V was pared by 2 bases and J by 0 bases, with 11 bases between. The CDR3 length is 16 residues. CDR3 residues: CASSIIPSYSNQPQHF. DNA of the CDR3: TGTGCCAGTAGTATAATCCCCTCTTATAGCAATCAGCCCCAGCATTTT. The full variable domain, completed using reference TRBV19 and TRBJ1-5, is DGGITQSPKYLFRKEGQNVTLSCEQNLNHDAMYWYRQDPGQGLRLIYYSQIVNDFQKGDIAEGYSVSREKKESFPLTVTSAQKNPTAFYLCASSIIPSYSNQPQHFGDGTRLSIL.

The V gene is TRBV28, the J gene TRBJ1-5, with D tentatively TRBD1 (6 bases). V was shortened by 5 bases and J by 2 bases, with 19 bases between the two germline ends. Germline V CDR1 and CDR2: MDHEN, SYDVKM. The CDR3 sequence is 17 residues long. CDR3 nucleotides: TGTGCCAGCAGTACAGGACAGAGGGCTGTGGGCAATCAGCCCCAGCATTTT. It codes for CASSTGQRAVGNQPQHF.

The CDR3, as DNA: TGTGCCAGCTCACCACGAAACAGGGGACGCACAGATACGCAGTATTTT. Its protein product is CASSPRNRGRTDTQYF. V is TRBV18 and J is TRBJ2-3; the match to TRBD1 covers 7 bases. This CDR3 has 16 residues. J lost 1 base, V lost 1 base, and 5 bases had no gene match. The germline CDR1 and CDR2 sequences are KGHSH and LQKENI. Using reference TRBV18 and TRBJ2-3 for the parts outside the CDR3, the full variable domain is NAGVMQNPRHLVRRRGQEARLRCSPMKGHSHVYWYRQLPEEGLKFMVYLQKENIIDESGMPKERFSAEFPKEGPSILRIQQVVRGDSAAYFCASSPRNRGRTDTQYFGPGTRLTVL.

This clone showed up just once. As DNA, the CDR3 is TGTGCCATCAGGTTGGGACAGGGGATCGGGGAATCCTACAATGAGCAGTTCTTC. Translating it yields CAIRLGQGIGESYNEQFF. V is TRBV10-3 and J is TRBJ2-1; 10 nucleotides agree with TRBD1. V shed 6 bases and J 1 base; nucleotides not matched to a gene: 12. Germline V gene lookup returns CDR1 ENHRY and CDR2 SYGVKD. The CDR3 runs 18 residues.

The rearrangement uses TRBV6-5 and TRBJ2-1; 14 positions match TRBD2. Unmatched junction bases numbered 7, after V lost 4 bases and J lost 8 bases. The CDR3 has 16 residues. Looked up from germline, CDR1 is MNHEY and CDR2 is SVGAGI. The CDR3 protein is CASSLGLAGVSDEQFF. In nucleotides, the CDR3 is TGTGCCAGCAGTTTGGGACTAGCGGGAGTCAGTGATGAGCAGTTCTTC.

The rearrangement links TRBV15 to TRBJ2-7; no clear D gene. The germline V and J ends were trimmed by 2 bases and 3 bases, with 11 bases remaining between them. The length of the CDR3 is 14 residues. Per germline, CDR1 LNHNV and CDR2 YYDKDF (reference sequence). The CDR3 here is CATSRPPLIYEQYF. The CDR3 DNA follows: TGTGCCACCAGCAGACCTCCCTTGATCTACGAGCAGTACTTC. The entire variable domain, with the rest obtained from reference TRBV15 and TRBJ2-7, is as follows: DAMVIQNPRYQVTQFGKPVTLSCSQTLNHNVMYWYQQKSSQAPKLLFHYYDKDFNNEADTPDNFQSRRPNTSFCFLDIRSPGLGDTAMYLCATSRPPLIYEQYFGPGTRLTVT.

The chain joins TRBV30 to TRBJ1-4, with 9 bases identical to TRBD1. This CDR3 spans 16 amino acids. The J segment lost 2 bases and the V segment lost 2 bases, leaving 6 bases of the junction unmatched. Germline lookup yields CDR1 GTSNPN and CDR2 SVGIG (reference sequence). The CDR3 region is CAWSYRGLHTNEKLFF. The CDR3 coding sequence is TGTGCCTGGAGTTACAGGGGGCTGCACACTAATGAAAAACTGTTTTTT.

This rearrangement joins TRBV30 to TRBJ1-1, with 10 nucleotides matching TRBD1. Germline lookup yields CDR1 GTSNPN and CDR2 SVGIG (reference sequence). This CDR3 spans 14 amino acids. Trimming removed 5 bases from V and 5 bases from J; junction bases left unmatched: 8. As DNA, the CDR3 is TGTGCCTGGTCCAGGGACAGGGGTGCAACTGAAGCTTTCTTT. Its protein product is CAWSRDRGATEAFF.

The chain has TRBV19 and TRBJ1-1; no clear D. V was clipped by 3 bases and J by 0 bases, with 5 bases between them. CDR1 and CDR2 (germline): LNHDA, SQIVND (reference sequence). The CDR3 consists of 13 residues. The CDR3 region is CASSMEVNTEAFF. The CDR3 bases are TGTGCCAGTAGTATGGAAGTGAACACTGAAGCTTTCTTT.

V usage is TRBV2 and J usage is TRBJ2-5, with 8 nucleotides matching TRBD1. Germline V CDR1 and CDR2: SNHLY, FYNNEI. The CDR3 covers 15 residues. Trimming took 6 bases from V and 2 from J; bases not matched to a gene: 8. Here the CDR3 reads CASRSGTGRQETQYF. CDR3 nucleotide sequence: TGTGCCAGCAGGTCCGGGACAGGCCGGCAAGAGACCCAGTACTTC.

This clone has a single count. This sequence joins TRBV5-1 and TRBJ2-3; TRBD1 is a possible D gene (5 bases). This CDR3 contains 14 residues. Between the trimmed V and J ends, which lost 4 bases and 2 bases, there was a span of 11 bases. The germline V gene has CDR1 SGHRS and CDR2 YFSETQ. CDR3 DNA sequence: TGCGCCAGCAGCCCACAGGATTTCACAGATACGCAGTATTTT. It yields the protein CASSPQDFTDTQYF.

In its sample, this clone was seen once. This chain joins TRBV28 and TRBJ2-1, with TRBD2 matching 9 bases. The CDR3 loop spans 14 amino acids. Looked up from germline, CDR1 is MDHEN and CDR2 is SYDVKM. Here the CDR3 DNA reads TGTGTTAGCGGGAGCGCTAGGGGGAGAAATGAGCAGTTCTTC. Amino acid sequence: CVSGSARGRNEQFF.

The V call is TRBV2, the J call TRBJ2-1; 9 bases fit TRBD2. The germline V gene has CDR1 SNHLY and CDR2 FYNNEI. This CDR3 has 17 residues. V shed 2 bases and J 3 bases; nucleotides not matched to a gene: 8. The CDR3 loop reads CASSEYPSGVGYNEQFF. CDR3 coding DNA: TGTGCCAGCAGTGAATACCCTAGCGGGGTTGGCTACAATGAGCAGTTCTTC.